The following is a T cell receptor (beta chain) sequence with its context. How the authors handled the data: Nucleated cell number was recorded as an estimate derived from reference gene primer amplification. Repertoires were generated with immunoSEQ multiplex PCR, while TCRdb's copy carries only in-frame clones and drops some. Clone size and V and J calls were adopted from that table, with D and trimming inferred from the DNA. The table has under 250,000 clones, roughly 80% seen once. The data were obtained in a study of blood T cell repertoires in COVID-19. Across the whole study: From the United States, Italy and Spain came samples of acute and convalescent COVID-19. The analysed material was cDNA or gDNA that came from T cells, B-cell-depleted T cells, or PBMCs.

This CDR3 region has 10 residues. Germline assignment: CDR1 SQVTM and CDR2 ANQGSEA. The ends were cut back, 4 bases at V and 8 bases at J, with 8 bases in the middle. The sample comprised peripheral blood. The J gene is TRBJ1-1, the V gene TRBV29-1; D gene ambiguous. The receptor was derived from an older woman with acute or convalescent COVID-19. As DNA, the CDR3 is TGCAGCGTTGTAGTGTTCGAAGCTTTCTTT. It encodes CSVVVFEAFF.